This TCR beta chain was captured by sequencing in a study of blood T cell repertoires in COVID-19. As for the study in general: Collection of acute and convalescent COVID-19 samples took place in the United States, Italy and Spain.

Participants, roughly 18 to 90 years old, spanned under 30 US areas. Germline V gene lookup returns CDR1 MNHEY and CDR2 SVGAGI. This CDR3 is built from 14 residues. V lost 4 bases and J lost 8; bases outside the gene matches: 7. In the original workflow: Estimation of nucleated cell counts was performed using reference gene primer amplification. TCRdb's copy holds only in-frame clones and misses some; the assay was immunoSEQ multiplex PCR. Clone size and V and J calls were adopted from that table, with D and trimming inferred from the DNA. The table shows roughly 200,000 clones, with approximately 89% occurring only once.

Sequencing was done on a sample of PBMCs or T cells enriched from blood (not recorded which). The gene calls are TRBV6-5 and TRBJ1-2; 10 bases are a match to TRBD1. The receptor comes from a woman aged 40 to 55 with acute COVID-19. This CDR3 reads CASSSDRGLGGYTF. The CDR3 DNA sequence: TGTGCCAGCAGTTCAGACAGGGGGCTGGGCGGCTACACCTTC.